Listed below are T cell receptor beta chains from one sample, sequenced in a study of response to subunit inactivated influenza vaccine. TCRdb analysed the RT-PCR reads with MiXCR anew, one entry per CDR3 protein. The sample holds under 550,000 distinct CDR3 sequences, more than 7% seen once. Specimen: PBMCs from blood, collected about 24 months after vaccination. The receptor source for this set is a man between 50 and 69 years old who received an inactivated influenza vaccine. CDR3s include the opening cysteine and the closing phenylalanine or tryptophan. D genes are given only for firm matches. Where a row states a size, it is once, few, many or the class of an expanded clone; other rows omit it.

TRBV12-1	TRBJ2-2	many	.	CASCAGNRGDSGELFF	TGTGCCAGCTGCGCAGGGAACAGGGGGGATTCCGGGGAGCTGTTTTTT
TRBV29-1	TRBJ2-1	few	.	CSVEDLLLGPYNEQFF	TGCAGCGTTGAAGATTTGCTCCTTGGCCCCTACAATGAGCAGTTCTTC
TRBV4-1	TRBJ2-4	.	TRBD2	CASKKAGEAIQYF	TGCGCCAGCAAGAAAGCGGGAGAGGCCATTCAGTACTTC
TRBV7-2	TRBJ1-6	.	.	CASSLTADNSPLHF	TGTGCCAGCAGCTTGACAGCGGATAATTCACCCCTCCACTTT
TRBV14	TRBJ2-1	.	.	CASSQEGRWYNEQFF	TGTGCCAGCAGCCAAGAGGGGCGCTGGTACAATGAGCAGTTCTTC
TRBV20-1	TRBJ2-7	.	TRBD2	CSVGLLGLAGFSYEQYF	TGCAGTGTAGGGCTGCTCGGACTAGCGGGTTTCTCCTACGAGCAGTACTTC
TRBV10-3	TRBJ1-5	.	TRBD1	CAISEHRDRVQPQHF	TGTGCCATCAGTGAACACCGGGACAGGGTTCAGCCCCAGCATTTT
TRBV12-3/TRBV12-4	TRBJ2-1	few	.	CASSLGTVGYNEQFF	TGTGCCAGCAGCCTCGGGACGGTGGGTTACAATGAGCAGTTCTTC
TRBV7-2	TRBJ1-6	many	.	CASSSGLDNSPLHF	TGTGCCAGCAGCTCTGGACTGGATAATTCACCCCTCCACTTT
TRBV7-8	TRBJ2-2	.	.	CASSPFGRGTGELFF	TGTGCCAGCAGCCCCTTCGGGAGAGGCACCGGGGAGCTGTTTTTT
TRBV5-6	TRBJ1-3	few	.	CASSLMTGNTIYF	TGTGCCAGCAGCCTAATGACCGGAAACACCATATATTTT
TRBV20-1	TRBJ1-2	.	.	CSARDLRTEYGYTF	TGCAGTGCTAGAGATCTTAGGACAGAGTATGGCTACACCTTC
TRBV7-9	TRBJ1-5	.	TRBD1	CASSLETGGYQPQHF	TGTGCCAGCAGCTTAGAAACAGGGGGCTATCAGCCCCAGCATTTT
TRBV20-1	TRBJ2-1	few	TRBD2	CSARERRRLAGYNEQFF	TGCAGTGCTAGAGAGCGAAGGCGACTAGCGGGATACAATGAGCAGTTCTTC
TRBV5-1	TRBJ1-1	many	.	CASSPRTANTEAFF	TGCGCCAGCAGCCCCCGGACAGCGAACACTGAAGCTTTCTTT
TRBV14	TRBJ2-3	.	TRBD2	CASSQGGGRTSYTQYF	TGTGCCAGCAGCCAGGGAGGCGGGAGGACCAGTTATACGCAGTATTTT
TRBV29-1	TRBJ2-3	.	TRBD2	CSVTSGRAIDTQYF	TGCAGCGTTACTAGCGGGAGGGCCATAGATACGCAGTATTTT
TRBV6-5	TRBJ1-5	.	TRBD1	CASSYRGDRGYSNQPQHF	TGTGCCAGCAGTTACCGAGGGGACAGGGGTTATAGCAATCAGCCCCAGCATTTT
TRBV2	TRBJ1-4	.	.	CASSEAAPYLLFF	TGTGCCAGCAGTGAAGCAGCTCCTTACCTACTGTTTTTT
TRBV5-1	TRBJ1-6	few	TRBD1	CASSLDRASPLHF	TGCGCCAGCAGCCTGGACAGGGCTTCACCCCTCCACTTT
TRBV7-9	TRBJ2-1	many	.	CASSTGRNNEQFF	TGTGCCAGCAGCACGGGGAGGAACAATGAGCAGTTCTTC
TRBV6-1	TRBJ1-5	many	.	CASRTTADQPQHF	TGTGCCAGCAGAACGACAGCTGATCAGCCCCAGCATTTT
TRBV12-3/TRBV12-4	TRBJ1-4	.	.	CASSLMGENEKLFF	TGTGCCAGCAGTTTAATGGGGGAAAATGAAAAACTGTTTTTT
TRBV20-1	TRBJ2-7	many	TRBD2	CSARAGLAASYEQYF	TGCAGTGCTAGGGCGGGACTAGCGGCCTCCTACGAGCAGTACTTC
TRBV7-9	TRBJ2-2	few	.	CASRWDSGNTGELFF	TGTGCCAGCAGGTGGGACTCGGGAAACACCGGGGAGCTGTTTTTT
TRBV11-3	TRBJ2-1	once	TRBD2	CASSPWGGGPVENEQFF	TGTGCCAGCAGCCCCTGGGGGGGAGGGCCCGTTGAGAATGAGCAGTTCTTC
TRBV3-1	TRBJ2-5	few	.	CASSQEGWGMQTQYF	TGTGCCAGCAGCCAAGAGGGGTGGGGAATGCAGACCCAGTACTTC
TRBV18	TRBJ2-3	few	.	CASSPRDHTDTQYF	TGTGCCAGCTCACCCCGGGACCACACAGATACGCAGTATTTT
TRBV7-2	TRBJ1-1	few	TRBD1	CASSQTGGRTEAFF	TGTGCCAGCAGCCAGACAGGGGGTCGCACTGAAGCTTTCTTT
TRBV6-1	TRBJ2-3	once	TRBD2	CASSERSGLAGGIADTQYF	TGTGCCAGCAGTGAGCGATCAGGACTAGCGGGGGGCATCGCAGATACGCAGTATTTT
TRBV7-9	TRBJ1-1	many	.	CASSPHLSVNTEAFF	TGTGCCAGCAGCCCTCACCTCTCGGTGAACACTGAAGCTTTCTTT
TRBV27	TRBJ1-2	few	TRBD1	CASSLSRGTDYGYTF	TGTGCCAGCAGTTTATCCAGGGGGACGGACTATGGCTACACCTTC
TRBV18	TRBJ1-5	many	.	CASSSYNTGTLNQPQHF	TGTGCCAGCTCATCGTATAACACCGGGACCTTGAATCAGCCCCAGCATTTT
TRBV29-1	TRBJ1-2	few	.	CSAQVGVGYTF	TGCAGCGCCCAGGTGGGGGTCGGCTACACCTTC
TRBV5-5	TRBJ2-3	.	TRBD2	CASSLALAGFSSTDTQYF	TGTGCCAGCAGCTTGGCGTTAGCGGGGTTCTCTAGCACAGATACGCAGTATTTT
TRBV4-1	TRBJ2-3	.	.	CASSQDLFTTDSRINTDTQYF	TGCGCCAGCAGCCAAGATTTGTTTACAACGGATTCCCGAATTAACACAGATACGCAGTATTTT
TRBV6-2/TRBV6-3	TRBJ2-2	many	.	CATKNLRDTGELFF	TGTGCCACGAAGAACCTCAGGGACACCGGGGAGCTGTTTTTT
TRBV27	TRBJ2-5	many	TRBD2	CATGRAGGETQYF	TGTGCCACCGGTCGAGCGGGAGGGGAGACCCAGTACTTC
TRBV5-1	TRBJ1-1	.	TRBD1	CASSLTGQLNTEAFF	TGCGCCAGCAGCCTTACGGGACAGTTGAACACTGAAGCTTTCTTT
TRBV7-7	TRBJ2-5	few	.	CASSTTGKETQYF	TGTGCTAGCAGCACAACAGGGAAAGAGACCCAGTACTTC
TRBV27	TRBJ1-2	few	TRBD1	CATGQGGIYGYTF	TGTGCCACAGGACAGGGGGGTATCTATGGCTACACCTTC
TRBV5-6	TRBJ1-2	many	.	CASSGDYGYTF	TGTGCCAGCAGCGGTGACTATGGCTACACCTTC
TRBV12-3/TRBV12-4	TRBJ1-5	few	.	CASSLGFQGSPQHF	TGTGCCAGCAGTTTGGGTTTTCAGGGATCGCCCCAGCATTTT
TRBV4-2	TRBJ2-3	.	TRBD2	CASSQVLAGGSTDTQYF	TGTGCCAGCAGCCAAGTACTAGCGGGGGGAAGCACAGATACGCAGTATTTT
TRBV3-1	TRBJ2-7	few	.	CASSGLLEQYF	TGTGCCAGCAGCGGACTACTCGAGCAGTACTTC